These 24 T cell receptor beta chains came from one sample sequenced in a study of blood T cell repertoires in COVID-19. Produced via immunoSEQ multiplex PCR; TCRdb's table is partial and in-frame only. The sample shows roughly 160,000 clones, about nine tenths of them seen only once. The specimen was peripheral blood. Receptor source: a man in his sixties with acute or convalescent COVID-19.

The chain has TRBV5-4 and TRBJ1-2; 7 nucleotides line up with TRBD1. Trimming removed 9 bases from V and 5 bases from J; junction bases left unmatched: 10. CDR1 and CDR2 from the germline V gene are SGHNT and YYREEE (reference sequence). This CDR3 has 13 residues. For the CDR3, the DNA is TGTGCCATCCTGACAGGGACGGGATATGGCTACACCTTC. The encoded protein is CAILTGTGYGYTF.

The chain uses TRBV2 and TRBJ2-7; D perhaps matches TRBD2 (5 bases). Trimming cost V 4 bases and J 12 bases, with 16 bases left between them. Germline CDR1 and CDR2: SNHLY and FYNNEI. The CDR3 has 12 residues. The CDR3 DNA sequence: TGTGCCAGCAGTGCGGAGGCAGGAACCTCGTACGTC. As protein: CASSAEAGTSYV.

The chain combines TRBV5-1 with TRBJ2-7; D not certain. The germline V and J ends were trimmed by 1 base and 1 base, with 9 bases remaining between them. This CDR3 contains 14 residues. From germline, CDR1 is SGHRS and CDR2 YFSETQ. In nucleotides, the CDR3 is TGCGCCAGCAGCTTGCAGGTCTCATCCTACGAGCAGTACTTC. Translating gives CASSLQVSSYEQYF. The full variable domain, rest sourced from reference TRBV5-1 and TRBJ2-7, is KAGVTQTPRYLIKTRGQQVTLSCSPISGHRSVSWYQQTPGQGLQFLFEYFSETQRNKGNFPGRFSGRQFSNSRSEMNVSTLELGDSALYLCASSLQVSSYEQYFGPGTRLTVT.

This clone was seen a handful of times. This chain connects TRBV19 to TRBJ1-2; weak D call: TRBD1 (6 bases). The CDR3 loop spans 11 amino acids. Germline V lookup: CDR1 LNHDA, CDR2 SQIVND (reference sequence). The V end lost 6 bases, the J end lost 9 bases, and 11 bases lay between the germline ends. CDR3 sequence reads: CASRLRGSYTF. In nucleotides, the CDR3 is TGTGCCAGTAGGCTCAGGGGTAGCTACACCTTC.

The chain recombines TRBV19 with TRBJ1-4; TRBD1 agrees at 7 bases. The CDR3 is 15 residues long. After removal of 10 bases from V and 3 bases from J, the junction contained 11 bases not matched to a gene. Germline V lookup: CDR1 LNHDA, CDR2 SQIVND (reference sequence). CDR3 sequence reads: CATSGTALANEKLFF. DNA of the CDR3: TGTGCCACTTCCGGGACAGCCTTGGCTAATGAAAAACTGTTTTTT.

Here the CDR3 DNA reads TGCAGCGTTAAGATCAGGGAGGGAACTGAAGCTTTCTTT. Its translation is CSVKIREGTEAFF. V gene TRBV29-1 combines with J gene TRBJ1-1; a possible D gene is TRBD1 (5 bases). V was clipped by 5 bases and J by 5 bases, with 15 bases between them. The CDR3 runs 13 residues. Germline-derived CDR1 and CDR2 are SQVTM and ANQGSEA.

The chain has TRBV5-6 and TRBJ1-1; TRBD1 matches 9 bases. The length of the CDR3 is 15 residues. Germline CDR1 and CDR2: SGHDT and YYEEEE. J lost 5 bases, V lost 4 bases, and 9 bases had no gene match. The CDR3 DNA sequence: TGTGCCAGCAGCCATATGACAGGGGGGATGACTGAAGCTTTCTTT. This gives the protein CASSHMTGGMTEAFF.

Only a few counts were recorded for this clone. The V call is TRBV18, the J call TRBJ1-6; the D gene is possibly TRBD1 (5 bases). V lost 3 bases, J lost 6 bases, and 12 bases lay in between. This CDR3 region has 15 residues. CDR1 is KGHSH, CDR2 LQKENI, per germline. The CDR3 coding sequence is TGTGCCAGCTCACCGCAGGGTAACGGTAATTCACCCCTCCACTTT. This gives the protein CASSPQGNGNSPLHF.

The V call is TRBV14, the J call TRBJ1-4; D not certain. This CDR3 spans 14 amino acids. V was trimmed by 6 bases and J by 6 bases, leaving 14 bases between them. The V gene's germline CDR1 is SGHDN and CDR2 FVKESK. In DNA, the CDR3 is TGTGCCAGCAGTCCCCTCGGGGTTGATGAAAAACTGTTTTTT. It codes for CASSPLGVDEKLFF.

DNA of the CDR3: TGTGCCTGGAGTCCAGATAGCAATCAGCCCCAGCATTTT. Its protein product is CAWSPDSNQPQHF. The V gene is TRBV30, the J gene TRBJ1-5; no reliable D call. The CDR3 is made up of 13 amino acids. V was clipped by 2 bases and J by 0 bases, with 5 bases between them. CDR1 GTSNPN and CDR2 SVGIG come from the germline V gene (reference sequence).

The genes are TRBV11-2 and TRBJ2-7; 7 bases fit TRBD1. In germline, CDR1 is SGHAT, CDR2 FQNNGV. The CDR3 consists of 13 residues. V dropped 1 base and J dropped 6; count of bases not matched to a gene: 3. Written as DNA, the CDR3 is TGTGCCAGCAGCTTAGTACCAGGGGGCGAGCAGTACTTC. It codes for CASSLVPGGEQYF.

The chain recombines TRBV5-1 with TRBJ2-6; TRBD1 is a possible D gene (7 bases). The CDR3 has 16 residues. V lost 2 bases and J lost 4, with 13 bases in between. Germline assignment: CDR1 SGHRS and CDR2 YFSETQ. CDR3 sequence reads: CASSFAGGSGANVLTF. As DNA, the CDR3 is TGCGCCAGCAGCTTCGCAGGGGGGTCCGGGGCCAACGTCCTGACTTTC.

This clone was recorded once. The chain links TRBV6-6 to TRBJ1-1, with D perhaps matching TRBD1 (6 bases). This CDR3 region has 15 residues. Trimming removed 5 bases at V and 2 bases at J, with 15 bases between. Germline-derived CDR1 and CDR2 are MNHNY and SVGAGI (reference sequence). CDR3 DNA: TGTGCCAGCAGTCCATCCGGGACATTTAACACTGAAGCTTTCTTT. This encodes CASSPSGTFNTEAFF.

V is TRBV7-9 and J is TRBJ1-1, with TRBD1 identical over 7 bases. Germline CDR1 SEHNR, CDR2 FQNEAQ (reference sequence). The CDR3 runs to 14 residues. V lost 5 bases to trimming and J lost 1 base; unmatched junction nucleotides: 4. CDR3 sequence: CASSPYRGNTEAFF. The CDR3 nucleotides read TGTGCCAGCAGCCCTTACAGGGGGAACACTGAAGCTTTCTTT.

The chain uses TRBV28 and TRBJ1-3; D not resolved. The CDR3 sequence is 15 residues long. In germline, CDR1 is MDHEN, CDR2 SYDVKM. Trimming took 6 bases from V and 2 from J, leaving 14 bases between them. This CDR3 is CASSEGYAPGNTIYF. The CDR3 region has the DNA TGTGCCAGCAGCGAGGGATACGCCCCTGGAAACACCATATATTTT.

The rearrangement uses TRBV24-1 and TRBJ1-2; no definite D call. Germline V gives CDR1 KGHDR, CDR2 SFDVKD. The CDR3 has 13 residues. Trimming cost V 4 bases and J 5 bases, with 10 bases left between them. The CDR3, as DNA: TGTGCCACCAGTGAGTCGGGGTTTTATGGCTACACCTTC. It encodes CATSESGFYGYTF.

The chain is built from TRBV24-1 and TRBJ1-4, with TRBD1 matching 11 bases. CDR3 length: 20 amino acids. J lost 0 bases, V lost 1 base, and 9 bases had no gene match. The germline V gene has CDR1 KGHDR and CDR2 SFDVKD. CDR3 in DNA: TGTGCCACCAGTGATTTTGGGAGGGGACAGGGGGGATCAACTAATGAAAAACTGTTTTTT. Its translation: CATSDFGRGQGGSTNEKLFF.

This rearrangement joins TRBV12-3 or TRBV12-4 to TRBJ1-1; perhaps TRBD1 as D (6 bases). The CDR3 runs to 12 residues. V lost 4 bases and J 4 bases, leaving 7 bases between the germline ends. CDR3 nucleotide sequence: TGTGCCAGCAGTTGGACAGCCACTGAAGCTTTCTTT. This encodes CASSWTATEAFF.

The rearrangement uses TRBV5-1 and TRBJ2-1; 9 nucleotides line up with TRBD2. The CDR3 runs to 15 residues. The V segment lost 6 bases and the J segment 3 bases; nucleotides outside the gene matches: 7. Germline lookup yields CDR1 SGHRS and CDR2 YFSETQ. Here the CDR3 reads CASIKGGGDYNEQFF. In DNA, the CDR3 is TGCGCCAGCATCAAGGGCGGGGGGGACTACAATGAGCAGTTCTTC.

The chain links TRBV9 to TRBJ1-2; the match to TRBD1 covers 12 bases. The CDR3 is made up of 14 amino acids. Germline V CDR1 and CDR2: SGDLS, YYNGEE. J was trimmed by 8 bases and V by 8 bases; bases with no gene match: 10. The CDR3 DNA reads as TGTGCCAGTACACCGGGACAGGGGGCTTGGGGCTACACCTTC. Translation: CASTPGQGAWGYTF.

This chain connects TRBV3-1 (or the pseudogene TRBV3-2) to TRBJ1-1; 10 bases are a match to TRBD1. This CDR3 has 16 amino acids. After removal of 2 bases from V and 3 bases from J, the junction contained 6 bases not matched to a gene. The V gene's germline CDR1 is LGHDT and CDR2 YNNKEL (reference sequence). The CDR3 DNA reads as TGTGCCAGCAGCCAAAGGACAGGGGGTAGTGACACTGAAGCTTTCTTT. It yields the protein CASSQRTGGSDTEAFF.

The chain has TRBV29-1 and TRBJ1-2, with 11 bases lining up with TRBD1. Germline values: CDR1 SQVTM, CDR2 ANQGSEA. The CDR3 consists of 13 residues. V shed 5 bases, J shed 2 bases, and the junction held 1 base outside the gene matches. The CDR3 spells CSVRDRGNYGYTF. The CDR3 nucleotides are TGCAGCGTTCGGGACAGGGGGAACTATGGCTACACCTTC.

The gene calls are TRBV19 and TRBJ1-1; a weak D match, TRBD1 (6 bases). Germline V gene lookup returns CDR1 LNHDA and CDR2 SQIVND (reference sequence). The CDR3 is 13 amino acids. Trimming pared 4 bases from V and 3 bases from J, leaving 9 bases between. The CDR3 DNA reads TGTGCCAGTAGTAACCGACAGGACACTGAAGCTTTCTTT. Its protein product is CASSNRQDTEAFF.

The V gene is TRBV10-3, the J gene TRBJ2-7; 7 bases are a match to TRBD2. The CDR3 totals 15 residues. J gave up 6 bases and V 3 bases, and 11 bases lay outside the gene matches. Germline-derived CDR1 and CDR2 are ENHRY and SYGVKD. CDR3 sequence (DNA): TGTGCCATCAGTGAACTCATGGTAGCGGGTTTCGAGCAGTACTTC. Protein product: CAISELMVAGFEQYF.